A single sample gave rise to the 23 T cell receptor beta chains below, sequenced in a study of beta chain features in type 1 diabetes. Every bit of the isolated RNA underwent reverse transcription, so sequencing read expressed TCRB transcripts. Some clones are missing from TCRdb's copy, which holds only in-frame ones; the method was immunoSEQ multiplex PCR. Of fewer than 650,000 clones listed, 15% to 19% were seen once; the top ten hold 0.093%. Sequencing was carried out using naive CD4+ T cells from blood. Every receptor here comes from a young man in good health.

This clone was recorded a few times. The rearrangement joins TRBV12-2 to TRBJ2-1; TRBD2, the table's D call, was not compared with the DNA. TRBV12-2 is marked as a pseudogene. The CDR3 runs to 18 residues. CDR3 sequence reads: CASRLVGSRHKLYNEQFF. The CDR3 DNA sequence: TGTGCAAGTCGCTTAGTAGGCTCTAGGCATAAACTCTACAATGAGCAGTTCTTC.

The rearrangement uses TRBV5-1 and TRBJ2-3, with D perhaps TRBD2 (5 bases). The CDR3 sequence is 13 residues long. Germline V gene lookup returns CDR1 SGHRS and CDR2 YFSETQ. Trimming removed 4 bases from V and 1 base from J, with 7 bases in between. CDR3 loop: CASSPGGTDTQYF. The CDR3 region has the DNA TGCGCCAGCAGCCCCGGGGGCACAGATACGCAGTATTTT.

V and J are TRBV2 and TRBJ2-1; tentatively, D is TRBD1 (6 bases). The CDR3 covers 13 residues. The germline CDR1 and CDR2 sequences are SNHLY and FYNNEI. The V gene lost 6 bases and the J gene lost 6 bases, with 12 bases spanning the gap. In nucleotides, the CDR3 is TGTGCCAGCAGGAACAGGGAAATCAATGAGCAGTTCTTC. This codes for CASRNREINEQFF.

In regard to this clone: The sample carries other DNA sequences with the same CDR3. The V call is TRBV15, the J call TRBJ1-2, with D hard to call. CDR3 length: 13 residues. V lost 1 base to trimming and J lost 1 base, with 4 bases between them. CDR1 and CDR2 from the germline V gene are LNHNV and YYDKDF (reference sequence). The CDR3 loop reads CATSRGFNYGYTF. The CDR3 DNA is TGTGCCACCAGCAGAGGGTTTAACTATGGCTACACCTTC.

The chain links TRBV28 to TRBJ2-3; D is perhaps TRBD1 or TRBD2 (6 bases each). CDR1 is MDHEN and CDR2 is SYDVKM in the germline V gene. This CDR3 region has 12 residues. The CDR3 DNA reads TGTGCTGGAGGGGGTTACACAGATACGCAGTATTTT. It codes for CAGGGYTDTQYF.

V and J are TRBV7-9 and TRBJ1-1; a weak D match, TRBD1 (5 bases). V was cut by 5 bases and J by 0 bases, with 10 bases left in between. CDR1 is SEHNR, CDR2 FQNEAQ, per germline (reference sequence). The length of the CDR3 is 14 residues. Here the CDR3 DNA reads TGTGCCAGCAGCGTGGGACGGCTGAACACTGAAGCTTTCTTT. This encodes CASSVGRLNTEAFF.

The sample holds a few counts of this clone. This sequence joins TRBV4-2 and TRBJ2-7; no clear D. Germline V gives CDR1 LGHNA, CDR2 YNFKEQ. The CDR3 sequence is 14 residues long. Trimming removed 3 bases from V and 2 bases from J, with 11 bases in between. CDR3 amino acids: CASSQRLQAYEQYF. CDR3 DNA sequence: TGTGCCAGCAGCCAGAGGCTCCAGGCCTACGAGCAGTACTTC.

In its sample, this clone was seen a few times. The CDR3 sequence is CASSPTVGTEAFF. DNA of the CDR3: TGTGCCAGCTCACCAACAGTCGGCACTGAAGCTTTCTTT. The genes are TRBV18 and TRBJ1-1; no firm D call. Per the germline V gene, CDR1 is KGHSH and CDR2 is LQKENI. V was trimmed by 2 bases and J by 4 bases, leaving 8 bases between them. This CDR3 region has 13 residues.

This chain uses TRBV7-2 with TRBJ2-3; D gene ambiguous. V shed 1 base and J shed 1 base, with 9 bases lying between them. The germline V gene has CDR1 SGHTA and CDR2 FQGNSA. This CDR3 contains 15 residues. The CDR3 protein is CASSLGNLGTDTQYF. CDR3 coding DNA: TGTGCCAGCAGCTTAGGGAACTTAGGCACAGATACGCAGTATTTT. The whole variable domain, filled in from reference TRBV7-2 and TRBJ2-3, reads GAGVSQSPSNKVTEKGKDVELRCDPISGHTALYWYRQSLGQGLEFLIYFQGNSAPDKSGLPSDRFSAERTGGSVSTLTIQRTQQEDSAVYLCASSLGNLGTDTQYFGPGTRLTVL.

This clone was seen more than once but under ten times. The J gene is TRBJ1-1, the V gene TRBV19; D is unclear. This CDR3 contains 15 residues. Germline CDR1 reads LNHDA; CDR2 reads SQIVND (reference sequence). V was pared by 7 bases and J by 1 base, with 16 bases between. The CDR3 bases are TGTGCCAGTACCATTACGGGTTCCCGGAACACTGAAGCTTTCTTT. Translated, it gives CASTITGSRNTEAFF.

CDR3: CASSLRQGGNSPLHF. In nucleotides, the CDR3 is TGTGCCAGCAGCTTGCGACAGGGAGGTAATTCACCCCTCCACTTT. This rearrangement joins TRBV7-9 to TRBJ1-6; 7 bases align to TRBD1. V lost 3 bases to trimming and J lost 6 bases; unmatched junction nucleotides: 5. Germline-derived CDR1 and CDR2 are SEHNR and FQNEAQ (reference sequence). There are 15 residues in the CDR3.

This clone was detected only a few times. The genes are TRBV6-5 and TRBJ2-4, with D perhaps matching TRBD1 or TRBD2 (5 bases each). CDR3 length: 15 amino acids. V was trimmed by 1 base and J by 3 bases, leaving 10 bases between them. Germline-derived CDR1 and CDR2 are MNHEY and SVGAGI. The CDR3 sequence is CASSYYRGGKNIQYF. CDR3 DNA sequence: TGTGCCAGCAGTTACTATCGGGGCGGCAAAAACATTCAGTACTTC.

This clone was detected only a few times. The CDR3 is CASSLHNTGANVLTF. Written as DNA, the CDR3 is TGTGCCAGCAGCTTACACAACACTGGGGCCAACGTCCTGACTTTC. The chain is built from TRBV7-3 and TRBJ2-6; D remains unclear. Germline V gene sequence: CDR1 SGHTA, CDR2 FQGTGA. V was clipped by 2 bases and J by 2 bases, with 7 bases between them. This CDR3 has 15 residues.

The genes are TRBV27 and TRBJ2-5; 10 bases line up with TRBD2. Germline-derived CDR1 and CDR2 are MNHEY and SMNVEV (reference sequence). The length of the CDR3 is 16 residues. Losses at the gene ends were 3 bases for V and 1 base for J; bases not matched to a gene: 5. For the CDR3, the DNA is TGTGCCAGCAGTTTCCTCGCTAGCGGGAGCCAAGAGACCCAGTACTTC. Translation: CASSFLASGSQETQYF.

V usage is TRBV18 and J usage is TRBJ2-3; perhaps D is TRBD1 or TRBD2 (5 bases each). V was pared by 0 bases and J by 5 bases, with 9 bases between. The CDR3 length is 14 residues. Germline V gene data show CDR1 as KGHSH and CDR2 as LQKENI. The CDR3 DNA follows: TGTGCCAGCTCACCACCGGGGACCCGAGATACGCAGTATTTT. It codes for CASSPPGTRDTQYF.

This chain connects TRBV19 to TRBJ2-7; the match to TRBD2 covers 9 bases. The CDR3 is 14 residues long. Germline V gene lookup returns CDR1 LNHDA and CDR2 SQIVND (reference sequence). V lost 3 bases to trimming and J lost 3 bases; unmatched junction nucleotides: 3. In DNA form, the CDR3 reads TGTGCCAGTAGTATGGGACTAGCTTTCTACGAGCAGTACTTC. This encodes CASSMGLAFYEQYF.

This clone has only a few counts. This rearrangement joins TRBV7-8 to TRBJ2-5, with 12 bases matching TRBD1. The V and J ends lost 5 bases and 7 bases, in that order; junction bases with no gene match: 5. Looked up from germline, CDR1 is SGHVS and CDR2 is FQNEAQ. The CDR3 sequence is 14 residues long. CDR3 sequence (DNA): TGTGCCAGCAGCCCCCCGGGACAGGGGGCGACCCAGTACTTC. Translating gives CASSPPGQGATQYF. Filled out from reference TRBV7-8 and TRBJ2-5, the complete variable domain reads GAGVSQSPRYKVAKRGQDVALRCDPISGHVSLFWYQQALGQGPEFLTYFQNEAQLDKSGLPSDRFFAERPEGSVSTLKIQRTQQEDSAVYLCASSPPGQGATQYFGPGTRLLVL.

The gene calls are TRBV7-9 and TRBJ1-5; 10 positions match TRBD1. V lost 5 bases to trimming and J lost 11 bases; unmatched junction nucleotides: 9. The germline gives CDR1 SEHNR, CDR2 FQNEAQ (reference sequence). CDR3 length: 14 amino acids. The CDR3 DNA reads TGTGCCAGCAGCCACGAGGGACAGGGGACGACCCAGCATTTT. It encodes CASSHEGQGTTQHF.

The chain links TRBV28 to TRBJ2-7; D possibly matches TRBD1 or TRBD2 (6 bases each). Trimming took off 6 bases at V and 6 bases at J, with 15 bases between the two ends. Germline lookup yields CDR1 MDHEN and CDR2 SYDVKM. The CDR3 is 13 residues long. In DNA form, the CDR3 reads TGTGCCAGCAGGACAGGAGGGTCGTCCGAGCAGTACTTC. It specifies CASRTGGSSEQYF.

In this sample, this clone turned up a few times. This chain uses TRBV2 with TRBJ2-3; 7 bases are shared with TRBD1. The V gene end was trimmed by 10 bases and the J gene end by 2 bases; junction bases not matched to a gene: 6. Germline values: CDR1 SNHLY, CDR2 FYNNEI. CDR3 length: 13 residues. The CDR3 region is CANSDRATDTQYF. Here the CDR3 DNA reads TGTGCCAACTCAGACAGGGCCACAGATACGCAGTATTTT. The full variable domain, completed using reference TRBV2 and TRBJ2-3, is EPEVTQTPSHQVTQMGQEVILRCVPISNHLYFYWYRQILGQKVEFLVSFYNNEISEKSEIFDDQFSVERPDGSNFTLKIRSTKLEDSAMYFCANSDRATDTQYFGPGTRLTVL.

This clone was counted between two and nine times. An end of the junction differs from the germline gene, which may be a read error. Distinct nucleotide sequences in the sample also encode this CDR3. The V and J genes are TRBV28 and TRBJ2-1, with 7 bases lining up with TRBD2. This CDR3 comprises 16 residues. CDR1 MDHEN and CDR2 SYDVKM come from the germline V gene. Written as DNA, the CDR3 is TGTGCCAGTAGTTTAAAGGGTGCGGGAGCCTACAATGAGCAGTTCTTC. It specifies CASSLKGAGAYNEQFF. Full variable domain (rest looked up from reference TRBV28 and TRBJ2-1): DVKVTQSSRYLVKRTGEKVFLECVQDMDHENMFWYRQDPGLGLRLIYFSYDVKMKEKGDIPEGYSVSREKKERFSLILESASTNQTSMYLCASSLKGAGAYNEQFFGPGTRLTVL.

There are a few counts of this clone. The chain employs TRBV2 and TRBJ1-5; D is uncertain. The V gene's germline CDR1 is SNHLY and CDR2 FYNNEI. Trimming removed 5 bases at V and 7 bases at J, with 21 bases between. The CDR3 totals 16 residues. CDR3 nucleotide sequence: TGTGCCAGCAGTACTTACAACAGCTTGTTCACACAGCCCCAGCATTTT. It translates to CASSTYNSLFTQPQHF.

This clone was counted between two and nine times. The V gene is TRBV10-3, the J gene TRBJ2-7; D possibly matches TRBD1 or TRBD2 (5 bases each). This CDR3 region has 12 residues. Per germline, CDR1 ENHRY and CDR2 SYGVKD. V was cut by 6 bases and J by 4 bases, with 10 bases left in between. The CDR3 loop reads CAIRGESYEQYF. CDR3 coding DNA: TGTGCCATCAGGGGGGAAAGTTACGAGCAGTACTTC.